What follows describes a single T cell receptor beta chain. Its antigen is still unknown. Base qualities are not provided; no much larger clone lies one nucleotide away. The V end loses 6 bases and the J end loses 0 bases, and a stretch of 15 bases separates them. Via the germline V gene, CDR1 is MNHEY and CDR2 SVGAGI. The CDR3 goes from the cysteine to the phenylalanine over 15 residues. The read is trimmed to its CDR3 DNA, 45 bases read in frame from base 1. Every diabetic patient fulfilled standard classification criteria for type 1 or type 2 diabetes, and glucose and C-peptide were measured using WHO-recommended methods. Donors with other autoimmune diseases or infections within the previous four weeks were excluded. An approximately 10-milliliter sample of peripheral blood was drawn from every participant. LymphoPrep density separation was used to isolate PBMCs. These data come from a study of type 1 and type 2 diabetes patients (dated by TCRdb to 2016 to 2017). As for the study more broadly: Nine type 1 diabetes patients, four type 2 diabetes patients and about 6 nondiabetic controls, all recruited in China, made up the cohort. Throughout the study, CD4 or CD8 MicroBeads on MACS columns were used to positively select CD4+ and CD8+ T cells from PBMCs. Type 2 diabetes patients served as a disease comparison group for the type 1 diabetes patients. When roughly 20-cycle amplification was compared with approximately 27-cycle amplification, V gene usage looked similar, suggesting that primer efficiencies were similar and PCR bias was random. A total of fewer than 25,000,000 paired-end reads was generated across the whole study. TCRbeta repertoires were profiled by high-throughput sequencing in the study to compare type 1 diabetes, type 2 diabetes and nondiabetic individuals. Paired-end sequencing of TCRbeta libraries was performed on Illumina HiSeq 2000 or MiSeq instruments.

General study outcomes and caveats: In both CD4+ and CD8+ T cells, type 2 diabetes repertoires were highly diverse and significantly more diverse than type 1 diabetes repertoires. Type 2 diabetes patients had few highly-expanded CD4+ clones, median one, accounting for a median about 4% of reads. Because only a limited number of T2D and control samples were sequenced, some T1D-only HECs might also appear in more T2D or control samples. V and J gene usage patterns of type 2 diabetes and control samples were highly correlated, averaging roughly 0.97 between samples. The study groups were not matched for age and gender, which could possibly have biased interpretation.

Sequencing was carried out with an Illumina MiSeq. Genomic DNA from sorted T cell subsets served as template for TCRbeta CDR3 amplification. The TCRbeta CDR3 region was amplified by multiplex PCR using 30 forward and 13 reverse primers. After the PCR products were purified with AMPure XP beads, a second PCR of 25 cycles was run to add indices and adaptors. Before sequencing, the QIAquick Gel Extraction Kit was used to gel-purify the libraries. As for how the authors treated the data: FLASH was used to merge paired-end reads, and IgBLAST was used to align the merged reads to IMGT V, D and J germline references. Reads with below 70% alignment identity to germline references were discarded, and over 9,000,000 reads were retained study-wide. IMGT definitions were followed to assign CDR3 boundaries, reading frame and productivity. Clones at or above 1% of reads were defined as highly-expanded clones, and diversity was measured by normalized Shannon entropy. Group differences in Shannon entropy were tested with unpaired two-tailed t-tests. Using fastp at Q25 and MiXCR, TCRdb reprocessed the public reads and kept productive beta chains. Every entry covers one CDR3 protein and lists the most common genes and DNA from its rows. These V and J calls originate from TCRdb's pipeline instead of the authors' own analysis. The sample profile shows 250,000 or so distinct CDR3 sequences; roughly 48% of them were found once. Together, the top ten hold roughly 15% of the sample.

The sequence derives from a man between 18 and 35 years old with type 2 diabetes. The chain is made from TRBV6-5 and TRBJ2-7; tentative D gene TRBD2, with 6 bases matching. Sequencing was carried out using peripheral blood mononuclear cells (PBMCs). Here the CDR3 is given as CASRESGPNSYEQYF. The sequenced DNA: TGTGCCAGCAGAGAGAGCGGGCCTAACTCCTACGAGCAGTACTTC.